The 21 T cell receptor beta chains reported below all come from one sample, sequenced in a study of T cell repertoires in cytomegalovirus infection. TCRdb re-called the reads with MiXCR, one entry per CDR3 protein. Among hundreds of thousands of distinct CDR3 sequences listed, approximately 10% were seen once. Sequencing was done on a sample of PBMCs. Receptors originate from a human donor in good health (CMV status not recorded). Some clones in this sample may be carry-over from other donors' samples.

In this sample, this clonotype turned up once. A junction end diverges from the germline sequence, so it may reflect a read error. The genes are TRBV3-1 and TRBJ2-3, with 9 nucleotides matching TRBD2. CDR3 length: 16 amino acids. CDR1 is LGHDT and CDR2 is YNNKEL in the germline V gene (reference sequence). In DNA form, the CDR3 reads TGTACCAGCAGCCAATTGAGCGGGGGGACCACAGATACGCAGTATTTT. It translates to CTSSQLSGGTTDTQYF.

There are many counts of this clonotype. The chain's CDR3 is CASRLDGGLSNQPQHF. Here the CDR3 DNA reads TGTGCCAGCAGACTCGACGGGGGATTGAGCAATCAGCCCCAGCATTTT. This chain connects TRBV27 to TRBJ1-5, with D tentatively TRBD1 (5 bases). Germline CDR1 is MNHEY and CDR2 is SMNVEV (reference sequence). Trimming took 6 bases from V and 1 from J, leaving 16 bases between them. This CDR3 comprises 16 residues.

The table lists this clonotype with many counts. The chain joins TRBV28 to TRBJ1-2; D gene ambiguous. Trimming removed 3 bases at V and 6 bases at J, with 17 bases between. The CDR3 length is 15 residues. Germline CDR1 is MDHEN and CDR2 is SYDVKM. CDR3 protein: CASSFLGLMRHGYTF. The CDR3 coding sequence is TGTGCCAGCAGTTTCTTAGGGCTGATGAGGCATGGCTACACCTTC.

In its sample, this clonotype was seen many times. The rearrangement joins TRBV27 to TRBJ1-2, with 10 bases that match TRBD1. Trimming at V came to 5 bases and at J to 4 bases, leaving 7 bases not matched to a gene. This CDR3 region has 15 residues. Germline CDR1 MNHEY, CDR2 SMNVEV (reference sequence). CDR3: CASSNPTGGIYGYTF. DNA for the CDR3: TGTGCCAGCAGTAACCCGACAGGGGGCATCTATGGCTACACCTTC.

The sample holds many counts of this clonotype. The CDR3 coding sequence is TGTGCCAGCAGCCCTTCCTGGACAGGGCGCAATCAGCCCCAGCATTTT. Residues: CASSPSWTGRNQPQHF. This rearrangement joins TRBV27 to TRBJ1-5; TRBD1 matches at 8 bases. This CDR3 region has 16 residues. The trim removed 6 bases at V and 2 bases at J, leaving 9 bases unmatched. From germline, CDR1 is MNHEY and CDR2 SMNVEV (reference sequence).

This clonotype was recorded at least ten times. The rearrangement joins TRBV11-3 to TRBJ2-1; no reliable D call. The germline V gene has CDR1 SGHNT and CDR2 YENEEA. The V end was cut by 0 bases, the J end by 8 bases, with 11 bases between. The CDR3 spans 14 residues. In DNA form, the CDR3 reads TGTGCCAGCAGCTTAGACCACTCCCGGGATGAGCAGTTCTTC. This translates into CASSLDHSRDEQFF.

This clonotype has just one count. The chain combines TRBV19 with TRBJ1-5, with TRBD1 matching over 11 bases. Germline assignment: CDR1 LNHDA and CDR2 SQIVND (reference sequence). V dropped 10 bases and J dropped 3; count of bases not matched to a gene: 5. There are 14 residues in the CDR3. DNA of the CDR3: TGTGCCACTAGGACAGGGGGCTCCAATCAGCCCCAGCATTTT. It specifies CATRTGGSNQPQHF.

This clonotype was detected ten times or more. The chain uses TRBV19 and TRBJ1-5; 9 bases are shared with TRBD1. V gave up 6 bases and J gave up 6 bases; unmatched junction bases: 3. Germline-derived CDR1 and CDR2 are LNHDA and SQIVND (reference sequence). This CDR3 spans 13 amino acids. Here the CDR3 reads CASSGTGSQPQHF. The CDR3 nucleotides are TGTGCCAGTAGCGGGACAGGGAGTCAGCCCCAGCATTTT.

This clonotype was seen at least ten times. This rearrangement joins TRBV9 to TRBJ2-2; 7 nucleotides align to TRBD2. Trimming removed 4 bases from V and 1 base from J; junction bases left unmatched: 10. CDR3 length: 17 residues. Germline V gene sequence: CDR1 SGDLS, CDR2 YYNGEE. CDR3 DNA: TGTGCCAGCAGCATTAGAATATCTAGCGGGAACACCGGGGAGCTGTTTTTT. It encodes CASSIRISSGNTGELFF.

The J gene is TRBJ1-1, the V gene TRBV5-6; D is undetermined. Trimming took 0 bases from V and 4 from J, leaving 7 bases between them. The CDR3 length is 13 residues. Looked up from germline, CDR1 is SGHDT and CDR2 is YYEEEE. CDR3 amino acids: CASSLVDGTEAFF. The DNA of the CDR3 is TGTGCCAGCAGCTTGGTGGACGGCACTGAAGCTTTCTTT.

This chain connects TRBV9 to TRBJ2-1, with D possibly TRBD2 on 7 matching bases. This CDR3 is built from 14 residues. Per the germline V gene, CDR1 is SGDLS and CDR2 is YYNGEE. V was cut by 4 bases and J by 8 bases, with 16 bases left in between. The DNA of the CDR3 is TGTGCCAGCAGCACCCGCCAGGGGAGGGATGAGCAGTTCTTC. Amino acids: CASSTRQGRDEQFF.

This clonotype was seen ten or more times. V usage is TRBV7-2 and J usage is TRBJ2-7; 11 nucleotides line up with TRBD2. The trim removed 5 bases at V and 6 bases at J, leaving 9 bases unmatched. This CDR3 is built from 15 residues. Germline values: CDR1 SGHTA, CDR2 FQGNSA. CDR3: CASSPGLAGPLEQYF. The CDR3 nucleotides read TGTGCCAGCAGCCCCGGACTAGCGGGCCCCCTCGAGCAGTACTTC.

This clonotype turned up a few times. This rearrangement joins TRBV24-1 to TRBJ2-2, with 10 positions matching TRBD1. Germline CDR1 KGHDR, CDR2 SFDVKD. The length of the CDR3 is 15 residues. Trimming cost V 8 bases and J 5 bases; bases outside gene matches: 7. For the CDR3, the DNA is TGTGCCACCATGGGAGACAGGGGGCGTACCGGGGAGCTGTTTTTT. It specifies CATMGDRGRTGELFF.

This clonotype was counted only a few times. The V and J genes are TRBV28 and TRBJ2-5, with 10 bases matching TRBD2. The CDR3 has 14 residues. J gave up 6 bases and V 7 bases, and 8 bases lay outside the gene matches. Germline lookup yields CDR1 MDHEN and CDR2 SYDVKM. The CDR3 coding sequence is TGTGCCAGCACCGGGACTAGCGCCACCCAGACCCAGTACTTC. This sequence encodes CASTGTSATQTQYF.

This clonotype showed up just a few times. The chain links TRBV2 to TRBJ2-5, with TRBD2 as a possible D gene (5 bases). V was pared by 4 bases and J by 4 bases, with 13 bases between. Germline V gene data show CDR1 as SNHLY and CDR2 as FYNNEI. There are 14 residues in the CDR3. This CDR3 is CASSGEPWGETQYF. The CDR3 DNA reads TGTGCCAGCAGTGGGGAGCCTTGGGGAGAGACCCAGTACTTC.

Note on this clonotype: Being one base from a much bigger clone, this may be a read error. The rearrangement joins TRBV28 to TRBJ2-1, with D perhaps matching TRBD1 or TRBD2 (6 bases each). CDR1 is MDHEN, CDR2 SYDVKM, per germline. The CDR3 runs 14 residues. V lost 7 bases to trimming and J lost 7 bases, with 17 bases between them. CDR3 loop: CASTRWGARNEQFF. The CDR3 region has the DNA TGTGCCAGCACCAGATGGGGGGCGCGAAATGAGCAGTTCTTC.

This clonotype was observed at least ten times. The CDR3 loop reads CASGNRDRGYEQYF. CDR3 nucleotides: TGTGCCAGCGGAAACCGGGACAGGGGTTACGAGCAGTACTTC. The chain employs TRBV12-3 or TRBV12-4 and TRBJ2-7; 10 positions agree with TRBD1. The CDR3 covers 14 residues. V dropped 8 bases and J dropped 4; count of bases not matched to a gene: 8.

In this sample, this clonotype turned up many times. V gene TRBV7-9 combines with J gene TRBJ2-1; D is ambiguous. Germline assignment: CDR1 SEHNR and CDR2 FQNEAQ (reference sequence). The CDR3 length is 14 residues. With 5 bases removed from V and 6 bases from J, the gap between germline ends came to 14 bases. DNA of the CDR3: TGTGCCAGCAGCCCGCTCCCCCCGATCAATGAGCAGTTCTTC. Translated, it gives CASSPLPPINEQFF.

This clonotype came up many times. This chain connects TRBV10-3 to TRBJ1-5, with D uncertain. The ends were cut back, 3 bases at V and 7 bases at J, with 13 bases in the middle. CDR3 length: 14 amino acids. Germline CDR1 and CDR2: ENHRY and SYGVKD. CDR3 amino acids: CAISERGGMQPQHF. CDR3 in DNA: TGTGCCATCAGTGAACGCGGAGGGATGCAGCCCCAGCATTTT.

The sample holds many counts of this clonotype. The chain combines TRBV7-9 with TRBJ2-3; possibly TRBD2 for D (6 bases). With 2 bases removed from V and 7 bases from J, the gap between germline ends came to 25 bases. This CDR3 is built from 18 residues. Germline-derived CDR1 and CDR2 are SEHNR and FQNEAQ (reference sequence). The CDR3 DNA is TGTGCCAGCAGCTTAACCCTCACACACGGGAGCGAGGGGAATACGCAGTATTTT. Residues: CASSLTLTHGSEGNTQYF.

This clonotype was detected ten times or more. The chain recombines TRBV5-6 with TRBJ1-1, with TRBD1 matching 7 bases. Germline V CDR1 and CDR2: SGHDT, YYEEEE. The CDR3 totals 12 residues. Trimming took 3 bases from V and 6 from J; bases not matched to a gene: 2. The CDR3 reads CASSWGTAEAFF. The CDR3 DNA reads TGTGCCAGCAGCTGGGGGACAGCTGAAGCTTTCTTT.